A single sample is the source of the 19 T cell receptor beta chains below, sequenced in a study of blood T cell repertoires in COVID-19. TCRdb's table, derived via immunoSEQ multiplex PCR, lists solely in-frame clones and lacks some. The sample lists about 140,000 clones; 84% were seen once. The sample was PBMCs or T cells enriched from blood (not recorded which). These TCRs come from a young woman who had been exposed to COVID-19.

This clone showed up just a few times. The rearrangement joins TRBV15 to TRBJ1-5, with D tentatively TRBD1 (6 bases). CDR1 is LNHNV, CDR2 YYDKDF, per germline (reference sequence). The length of the CDR3 is 15 residues. Deletions cut 0 bases from V and 7 bases from J, with 13 bases between. The CDR3 loop is CATSRDPQQGQPQHF. The CDR3 DNA sequence: TGTGCCACCAGCAGAGATCCCCAACAGGGACAGCCCCAGCATTTT.

J is TRBJ2-1 and V is TRBV3-1 (or the pseudogene TRBV3-2); perhaps TRBD1 as D (6 bases). Germline CDR1 and CDR2: LGHDT and YNNKEL (reference sequence). The CDR3 spans 15 residues. V shed 2 bases and J shed 0 bases, with 8 bases lying between them. The chain's CDR3 is CASSQQGSSYNEQFF. CDR3 nucleotide sequence: TGTGCCAGCAGCCAACAGGGGAGCTCCTACAATGAGCAGTTCTTC.

This clone was observed once. The chain has TRBV29-1 and TRBJ1-2; 7 bases fit TRBD1. V shed 6 bases, J shed 4 bases, and the junction held 8 bases outside the gene matches. The germline V gene has CDR1 SQVTM and CDR2 ANQGSEA. CDR3 length: 13 residues. CDR3 nucleotide sequence: TGCAGCGTGGGGGACCCAGGGGGCTATGGCTACACCTTC. It specifies CSVGDPGGYGYTF.

The chain couples TRBV20-1 to TRBJ2-3; the D is unclear. This CDR3 spans 11 amino acids. Germline V lookup: CDR1 DFQATT, CDR2 SNEGSKA (reference sequence). The DNA of the CDR3 is TGCCTACCCCCTTCCACAGATACGCAGTATTTT. Residues: CLPPSTDTQYF.

The V call is TRBV7-8, the J call TRBJ2-5; 10 bases are shared with TRBD2. The CDR3 contains 19 residues. Germline CDR1 and CDR2: SGHVS and FQNEAQ. V shed 2 bases, J shed 2 bases, and the junction held 14 bases outside the gene matches. CDR3 sequence (DNA): TGTGCCAGCAGCTTACAGACTCCCGGAGCGGGAGGGCTTCAAGAGACCCAGTACTTC. This gives the protein CASSLQTPGAGGLQETQYF.

The chain couples TRBV5-6 to TRBJ2-7, with 8 bases that match TRBD1. The ends lost 1 base at V and 9 bases at J; junction bases unmatched: 6. The CDR3 runs to 13 residues. CDR1 is SGHDT and CDR2 is YYEEEE in the germline V gene. The CDR3 DNA sequence: TGTGCCAGCAGCTTGTGGGGACAGGAGCTGCAGTACTTC. Protein sequence: CASSLWGQELQYF.

This clone has only a few counts. This chain uses TRBV7-9 with TRBJ2-5, with D possibly being TRBD2 (6 bases). CDR1 and CDR2 from the germline V gene are SEHNR and FQNEAQ (reference sequence). The CDR3 spans 16 residues. The V and J ends lost 2 bases and 0 bases respectively, with 13 bases between them. In DNA form, the CDR3 reads TGTGCCAGCAGCTTACCCTCGCGGGGAAACCAAGAGACCCAGTACTTC. This gives the protein CASSLPSRGNQETQYF.

In this sample, this clone turned up once. The chain employs TRBV18 and TRBJ2-3, with D perhaps TRBD2 (5 bases). V shed 1 base and J shed 2 bases, with 13 bases lying between them. This CDR3 has 16 amino acids. The germline V gene has CDR1 KGHSH and CDR2 LQKENI. CDR3 residues: CASSPRSAGPTDTQYF. In DNA form, the CDR3 reads TGTGCCAGCTCACCACGGTCGGCGGGTCCCACAGATACGCAGTATTTT.

The chain uses TRBV7-8 and TRBJ1-6; no firm D call. The CDR3 length is 14 residues. Trimming took 0 bases from V and 14 from J, leaving 14 bases between them. Germline CDR1 is SGHVS and CDR2 is FQNEAQ. CDR3 amino acids: CASSLAGGRESLHF. CDR3 coding DNA: TGTGCCAGCAGCTTAGCAGGTGGGAGGGAATCCCTCCACTTT. The variable domain in full, completed from reference TRBV7-8 and TRBJ1-6, reads GAGVSQSPRYKVAKRGQDVALRCDPISGHVSLFWYQQALGQGPEFLTYFQNEAQLDKSGLPSDRFFAERPEGSVSTLKIQRTQQEDSAVYLCASSLAGGRESLHFGNGTRLTVT.

CDR3 loop: CASSPKDRRNTDTQYF. CDR3 nucleotide sequence: TGTGCCAGCTCACCCAAGGACAGGCGAAACACAGATACGCAGTATTTT. This chain connects TRBV18 to TRBJ2-3; 7 bases agree with TRBD1. V gave up 3 bases and J gave up 2 bases; unmatched junction bases: 8. From germline, CDR1 is KGHSH and CDR2 LQKENI. The CDR3 sequence is 16 residues long.

This sequence joins TRBV7-9 and TRBJ1-3; D ambiguous. The germline gives CDR1 SEHNR, CDR2 FQNEAQ (reference sequence). The CDR3 loop spans 14 amino acids. V lost 0 bases to trimming and J lost 3 bases, with 6 bases between them. CDR3 sequence reads: CASSLAFGGNTIYF. The CDR3 DNA reads as TGTGCCAGCAGCTTAGCCTTCGGTGGAAACACCATATATTTT.

The rearrangement joins TRBV18 to TRBJ1-2; 8 positions match TRBD1. The J segment lost 0 bases and the V segment lost 3 bases, leaving 6 bases of the junction unmatched. This CDR3 is built from 16 residues. The germline V gene has CDR1 KGHSH and CDR2 LQKENI. As DNA, the CDR3 is TGTGCCAGCTCACCGCTTGGGACAGGAACTAACTATGGCTACACCTTC. Its protein product is CASSPLGTGTNYGYTF.

This rearrangement joins TRBV18 to TRBJ2-1; 7 bases map to TRBD2. The CDR3 covers 15 residues. The germline V gene has CDR1 KGHSH and CDR2 LQKENI. V trimming: 5 bases; J trimming: 0 bases; junction bases outside the gene matches: 4. The DNA for the CDR3 is TGTGCCAGCTCAGGGGGGGTCAGCTCCTACAATGAGCAGTTCTTC. Protein product: CASSGGVSSYNEQFF.

The chain combines TRBV7-2 with TRBJ2-1, with TRBD1 matching over 7 bases. Germline CDR1 is SGHTA and CDR2 is FQGNSA. Trimming at V came to 5 bases and at J to 10 bases, leaving 8 bases not matched to a gene. The CDR3 extends over 13 amino acids. CDR3 sequence reads: CASSPGTAREQFF. CDR3 nucleotides: TGTGCCAGCAGCCCTGGGACAGCCAGGGAGCAGTTCTTC.

This chain links TRBV3-1 (or the pseudogene TRBV3-2) with TRBJ2-7; possibly TRBD2 for D (5 bases). Germline V gives CDR1 LGHDT, CDR2 YNNKEL (reference sequence). The CDR3 sequence is 15 residues long. V was cut by 1 base and J by 1 base, with 11 bases left in between. CDR3 DNA: TGTGCCAGCAGCCAAGTCGGCAGGAGGTCCTACGAGCAGTACTTC. Translated, it gives CASSQVGRRSYEQYF.

The gene calls are TRBV27 and TRBJ2-1; unclear D gene. CDR3 length: 18 residues. V was cut by 3 bases and J by 3 bases, with 21 bases left in between. The germline CDR1 and CDR2 sequences are MNHEY and SMNVEV (reference sequence). The CDR3 spells CASSFEVFIRMGYNEQFF. DNA of the CDR3: TGTGCCAGCAGTTTTGAAGTTTTTATCAGGATGGGCTACAATGAGCAGTTCTTC.

This clone showed up just once. V usage is TRBV3-1 (or the pseudogene TRBV3-2) and J usage is TRBJ2-1, with TRBD1 as a possible D gene (5 bases). The germline V gene has CDR1 LGHDT and CDR2 YNNKEL (reference sequence). The CDR3 consists of 17 residues. V lost 0 bases and J lost 0, with 12 bases in between. The CDR3 reads CASSQDMGRSSYNEQFF. Here the CDR3 DNA reads TGTGCCAGCAGCCAAGATATGGGGCGGAGCTCCTACAATGAGCAGTTCTTC.

V gene TRBV2 combines with J gene TRBJ2-2; the D is unclear. The CDR3 consists of 15 residues. Per germline, CDR1 SNHLY and CDR2 FYNNEI. With 2 bases removed from V and 8 bases from J, the gap between germline ends came to 15 bases. The CDR3 nucleotides read TGTGCCAGCAGTGAAACGTGGGCTGGGCTAGGGGAGCTGTTTTTT. Translated, it gives CASSETWAGLGELFF.

The gene calls are TRBV27 and TRBJ1-1; unclear D gene. The CDR3 loop spans 13 amino acids. The V gene's germline CDR1 is MNHEY and CDR2 SMNVEV (reference sequence). V dropped 3 bases and J dropped 4 bases, with 9 bases sitting between them. CDR3 coding DNA: TGTGCCAGCAGTTTCTCCCCGGTCACTGAAGCTTTCTTT. Its protein is CASSFSPVTEAFF.